This TCR beta chain comes out of a study of shared clonotypes between healthy human individuals (TCRdb year 2020). Broadly, across the study: The cohort included a few men and a couple of women between 18 and 49 years of age. Per donor, three plates each were used for CD4 naive and CD4 memory, two for CD8 naive, and one for CD8 memory. To increase sequencing depth and limit assay-specific biases, different laboratories used diverse techniques to prepare libraries and sequence TCR repertoires. Blood TCR repertoires of five healthy adults were deeply sequenced to estimate repertoire size and the extent of clonotype sharing between individuals. Between about 0.8 and 9 billion PBMCs per donor were obtained by leukapheresis.

The CDR1 and CDR2 encoded by the germline V gene are MNHNS and SASEGT. The junction shows trimming of 7 bases on V and 0 bases on J, plus 9 bases between the germline ends. Reading from cysteine to phenylalanine, the CDR3 counts 13 amino acids. Only the CDR3 DNA stays, 39 bases, in frame from base 1. Healthy HIV-negative adults with no recently reported acute infections or vaccinations were included as donors. Only Caucasian adults living in Nashville, Tennessee, USA were represented among the donors. CD4+ T cells were enriched through magnetic negative selection, after which naive cells were positively selected on CD45RA and the remaining negative fraction served as the memory subset. Blood was obtained by leukapheresis, after which PBMCs were separated by Ficoll-Histopaque density gradient centrifugation and cryopreserved in liquid nitrogen vapor phase. Analytical flow cytometry was used to check the purity and quantity of each magnetically sorted T cell population. Genomic DNA was isolated from each sorted fraction and quantified by UV absorbance on a Nanodrop 2000c.

The investigation overall reported the following: The small number of donors limited the genetic and exposure-history diversity represented. Pairwise subsampling indicated that sequencing depth was expected to affect the degree of clonotype sharing among donors. Sampling was restricted to blood, and TCR repertoires in tissues likely differ from the TCR repertoires found in blood. When several donors were compared, the shared fraction of clonotypes was around 4.6% for naive CD4, approximately 3.3% for naive CD8, 2.3% for memory CD4, and about 0.36% for memory CD8. Estimated clonotype richness was generally larger for naive than for memory subsets. Rarefaction of sorted-subset datasets indicated incomplete sequencing despite the large sequencing depth. Higher generation probabilities were observed for clonotypes shared by all four sorted-subset donors than for non-shared clonotypes.

TCR CDR3 regions were amplified from genomic DNA by multiplex PCR using the deep immunoSEQ assay. Genomic DNA extracted from each cell subset was distributed evenly over all wells of several immunoSEQ 96-well plates, and each plate served as one replicate. Each replicate PCR for sorted subsets received around 200 ng genomic DNA, equal to tens of thousands of T cell genomes. Purified libraries were quantified with a Qubit 3.0 fluorometer, sized on a Bioanalyzer 2100, and re-quantified with the KAPA Library Quantification kit. Each immunoSEQ 96-well plate was sequenced on its own single-read 150-cycle Illumina NextSeq 550 flow cell. In the authors' own workflow: Because only junctional sequences without quality scores were contained in the immunoSEQ output, filtering matching that applied to full-length reads could not be performed. To assign V/J genes and CDR3, sequences were annotated using PyIR, a Python wrapper for IgBLAST v1.9, with IMGT germline references. Reads were filtered out if the reads had weak V/J assignments (E-value above 1e-6), no CDR3, stop codons, out-of-frame junctions, or ambiguous translated residues. V3J clonotypes were defined as sequences sharing an identical inferred V gene, J gene, and CDR3 amino acid sequence. The percentage overlap between two repertoires was calculated by dividing the number of shared unique clonotypes by the size of the smaller repertoire. RTK rarefaction, the Chao1 estimator, and Recon v2.1 estimates of unobserved clonotypes were used to assess repertoire richness. For all TCRbeta clonotypes obtained by the gDNA method from a handful of donors, generation probabilities were computed with OLGA. Sourced from immuneACCESS, this table was stored by TCRdb with only in-frame sequences that have V and J called. A share of the clones is absent; for the studies checked, an unresolved V gene accounts for under half, and the remainder has no known explanation. V and J calls and clone size come straight from that table; D and trimming were deduced from the DNA. Present in this sample are roughly 520,000 clones, 95% to 96% of which were seen just once. The ten largest clones capture approximately 0.067% of the sample.

The sample holds a few counts of this clone. No antigen is known for it. Base qualities are missing; no much larger clone stands one base away. The chain joins TRBV6-1 to TRBJ1-1; the D gene lacks a confident call. The clonotype originates from a woman aged 25-40 years in good health. What was sequenced was naive CD4+ T cells sorted from blood. The meaning of the sample's cell subset or site label: CD45RA+ positively selected. The CDR3 amino acid sequence is: CASTAQMNTEAFF. At the DNA level, the sequence is TGTGCCAGCACGGCCCAGATGAACACTGAAGCTTTCTTT.